What follows is one T cell receptor (beta chain) and its context. Germline and junction disagree at one end, which may indicate a read error. This sample was included in a study of type 1 and type 2 diabetes patients. Overall study context: From PBMCs, CD4+ and CD8+ T cells were isolated by magnetic microbeads.

PCR was run on genomic DNA. Multiplex PCR with 30 forward and 13 reverse primers amplified the TCR beta CDR3. TCRdb itself ran the multiplex PCR reads through MiXCR, one entry per CDR3 protein. Of some 250,000 distinct CDR3 sequences detected, around 50% appear once; the ten largest clones hold roughly 15%. There are 14 residues in the CDR3. CDR1 and CDR2 from the germline V gene are SGHTA and FQGNSA. This rearrangement joins TRBV7-2 to TRBJ1-5; the match to TRBD1 covers 7 bases. The specimen was peripheral blood mononuclear cells (PBMCs). The TCR originated in a man between 18 and 29 years old with type 2 diabetes. In DNA form, the CDR3 reads TGTGCCAGCACCTTAGGGGGCTGGAATCAGCCCCAGCATTTT. Protein: CASTLGGWNQPQHF.